The 19 T cell receptor beta chains given below trace back to one sample, sequenced in a study of cytomegalovirus exposure and HLA in healthy donors. The PCR had 60 Vbeta and 13 Jbeta primers. The assay was immunoSEQ multiplex PCR, and TCRdb's table has in-frame clones only and misses some. The sample carries about 300,000 clones, about nine tenths recorded once. The sequenced material came from PBMCs. Receptor source: a man aged 35-49 years in good health and CMV-seropositive.

The J gene is TRBJ2-1, the V gene TRBV30; D possibly corresponds to TRBD2 (6 bases). CDR3 length equals 15 residues. The germline V gene has CDR1 GTSNPN and CDR2 SVGIG (reference sequence). Trimming took off 2 bases at V and 1 base at J, with 12 bases between the two ends. CDR3 coding DNA: TGTGCCTGGAGTAACCTAGCGTCTTCCTACAATGAGCAGTTCTTC. Protein product: CAWSNLASSYNEQFF.

The sample holds one count of this clone. This sequence joins TRBV11-2 and TRBJ1-2, with D possibly matching TRBD1 (6 bases). V lost 5 bases to trimming and J lost 0 bases, with 16 bases between them. The germline V gene encodes CDR1 SGHAT and CDR2 FQNNGV. This CDR3 is built from 16 residues. CDR3 loop: CASSPGGRVTNYGYTF. CDR3 nucleotide sequence: TGTGCCAGCAGCCCGGGGGGCAGGGTAACTAACTATGGCTACACCTTC.

V gene TRBV27 combines with J gene TRBJ2-5; maybe TRBD1 (6 bases). The end of the DNA is better explained by TRBJ2-7, so the J call may be wrong. Looked up from germline, CDR1 is MNHEY and CDR2 is SMNVEV (reference sequence). CDR3 length equals 13 residues. CDR3 amino acids: CASSFGRGYEQYF. The DNA for the CDR3 is TGTGCCAGCAGTTTTGGCAGGGGCTACGAGCAGTACTTC.

The chain carries TRBV27 and TRBJ2-5; TRBD2 might be the D (6 bases). V lost 3 bases, J lost 5 bases, and 19 bases lay in between. In germline, CDR1 is MNHEY, CDR2 SMNVEV (reference sequence). The CDR3 contains 16 residues. The CDR3 DNA sequence: TGTGCCAGCAGTTTGGTATTGGGAGGACCGCGGGAGACCCAGTACTTC. Translated, it gives CASSLVLGGPRETQYF.

The rearrangement uses TRBV6-1 and TRBJ2-3, with 8 nucleotides matching TRBD1. The CDR3 extends over 14 amino acids. Per germline, CDR1 MNHNS and CDR2 SASEGT. The junction had 5 bases not matched to a gene; V was cut back by 8 bases and J by 1 base. The CDR3 protein is CASAGTGRTDTQYF. The CDR3 nucleotides are TGTGCCAGCGCCGGGACAGGTCGCACAGATACGCAGTATTTT.

V and J are TRBV25-1 and TRBJ1-1; 8 nucleotides line up with TRBD1. The trim removed 6 bases at V and 4 bases at J, leaving 10 bases unmatched. The CDR3 runs 15 residues. Germline CDR1 MGHDK, CDR2 SYGVNS. The CDR3 sequence is CASRPRTGWATEAFF. CDR3 nucleotide sequence: TGTGCCAGCAGACCTAGGACAGGGTGGGCCACTGAAGCTTTCTTT.

The chain uses TRBV7-2 and TRBJ2-7; no reliable D call. This CDR3 is built from 14 residues. Germline CDR1 and CDR2: SGHTA and FQGNSA. V lost 5 bases and J lost 1, with 12 bases in between. The CDR3 reads CASSPFSKSYEQYF. The CDR3 DNA reads as TGTGCCAGCAGCCCGTTTTCTAAATCCTACGAGCAGTACTTC.

The chain recombines TRBV19 with TRBJ2-1; the D is unclear. V was pared by 4 bases and J by 8 bases, with 6 bases between. This CDR3 has 11 amino acids. Per germline, CDR1 LNHDA and CDR2 SQIVND (reference sequence). Written as DNA, the CDR3 is TGTGCCAGTAGTAGAGGCCATGAGCAGTTCTTC. This gives the protein CASSRGHEQFF.

The J gene is TRBJ2-5, the V gene TRBV5-1; 13 bases align to TRBD2. The CDR3 is made up of 16 amino acids. Per the germline V gene, CDR1 is SGHRS and CDR2 is YFSETQ. The ends lost 3 bases at V and 5 bases at J; junction bases unmatched: 7. CDR3 sequence (DNA): TGCGCCAGCAGCTCCCGGACTAGCGGGAGATGGGAGACCCAGTACTTC. Its translation: CASSSRTSGRWETQYF.

In DNA, the CDR3 is TGTGCCAGCAGTTACGCCCTAGCGGAGAACACCGGGGAGCTGTTTTTT. Translated, it gives CASSYALAENTGELFF. The genes are TRBV6-5 and TRBJ2-2; 7 bases map to TRBD2. Trimming at V came to 2 bases and at J to 1 base, leaving 4 bases not matched to a gene. This CDR3 is 16 amino acids long. Germline lookup yields CDR1 MNHEY and CDR2 SVGAGI.

The chain uses TRBV19 and TRBJ2-2; 12 bases align to TRBD2. The V gene's germline CDR1 is LNHDA and CDR2 SQIVND (reference sequence). Losses at the gene ends were 4 bases for V and 2 bases for J; bases not matched to a gene: 11. The CDR3 is 19 residues long. The CDR3, as DNA: TGTGCCAGTAGTAAGCCCCCCCTACTAGCGGGAGGCAACACCGGGGAGCTGTTTTTT. This gives the protein CASSKPPLLAGGNTGELFF.

This chain links TRBV7-9 with TRBJ2-3; 8 bases agree with TRBD2. J was trimmed by 3 bases and V by 0 bases; bases with no gene match: 5. The germline CDR1 and CDR2 sequences are SEHNR and FQNEAQ (reference sequence). The CDR3 sequence is 16 residues long. The CDR3: CASSLASGEVTDTQYF. DNA for the CDR3: TGTGCCAGCAGCTTAGCTAGCGGGGAGGTGACAGATACGCAGTATTTT.

The chain joins TRBV14 to TRBJ1-3; the D gene is possibly TRBD1 (6 bases). The germline CDR1 and CDR2 sequences are SGHDN and FVKESK. The V gene lost 4 bases and the J gene lost 8 bases, with 12 bases spanning the gap. The CDR3 loop spans 13 amino acids. The DNA of the CDR3 is TGTGCCAGCAGCCTGTACGCAGGGGACACCATATATTTT. This translates into CASSLYAGDTIYF.

The J gene is TRBJ2-6, the V gene TRBV7-3; 11 bases agree with TRBD1. This CDR3 has 18 residues. V trimming: 4 bases; J trimming: 0 bases; junction bases outside the gene matches: 5. Per the germline V gene, CDR1 is SGHTA and CDR2 is FQGTGA. Written as DNA, the CDR3 is TGTGCCAGCAGCTCCAGGGGGACAGGGGGCTCTGGGGCCAACGTCCTGACTTTC. Translating gives CASSSRGTGGSGANVLTF.

CDR3 in amino acids: CASRGWSMSGGNEQFF. CDR3 sequence (DNA): TGCGCCAGCAGAGGGTGGAGCATGTCGGGGGGCAATGAGCAGTTCTTC. This sequence joins TRBV5-1 and TRBJ2-1; TRBD2 matches 7 bases. The ends lost 5 bases at V and 6 bases at J; junction bases unmatched: 14. Germline CDR1 SGHRS, CDR2 YFSETQ. The CDR3 is made up of 16 amino acids.

The chain combines TRBV28 with TRBJ2-1; possible D gene TRBD1, 6 bases. Trimming took 6 bases from V and 7 from J, leaving 13 bases between them. Germline V gene lookup returns CDR1 MDHEN and CDR2 SYDVKM. This CDR3 has 13 residues. The CDR3 DNA sequence: TGTGCCAGCAGGGGCACAGGGACAAATGAGCAGTTCTTC. This encodes CASRGTGTNEQFF.

This clone was counted once. This rearrangement joins TRBV13 to TRBJ1-5; the D gene is possibly TRBD1 (6 bases). CDR1 is PRHDT and CDR2 is FYEKMQ in the germline V gene (reference sequence). Trimming left V 0 bases short and J 0 bases short, with 6 bases between. CDR3 length: 15 amino acids. The CDR3 bases are TGTGCCAGCAGCTTAGGAGGGGGTAGCAATCAGCCCCAGCATTTT. Its protein is CASSLGGGSNQPQHF. Supplemented by reference TRBV13 and TRBJ1-5, the full variable domain reads AAGVIQSPRHLIKEKRETATLKCYPIPRHDTVYWYQQGPGQDPQFLISFYEKMQSDKGSIPDRFSAQQFSDYHSELNMSSLELGDSALYFCASSLGGGSNQPQHFGDGTRLSIL.

The CDR3 loop is CASRDTSGRVHEQYF. CDR3 DNA: TGTGCCAGCAGAGACACTAGCGGGAGGGTGCACGAGCAGTACTTC. The gene calls are TRBV6-5 and TRBJ2-7; 13 nucleotides match TRBD2. This CDR3 spans 15 amino acids. Germline CDR1 reads MNHEY; CDR2 reads SVGAGI. V shed 6 bases, J shed 5 bases, and the junction held 7 bases outside the gene matches.

This chain uses TRBV28 with TRBJ2-7, with 9 bases that match TRBD2. CDR3 length: 15 amino acids. The ends lost 3 bases at V and 6 bases at J; junction bases unmatched: 9. The germline V gene has CDR1 MDHEN and CDR2 SYDVKM. In nucleotides, the CDR3 is TGTGCCAGCAGTTTTCTAGCGGGAAGGCTGTTCGAGCAGTACTTC. Its protein product is CASSFLAGRLFEQYF.